This paragraph covers one T cell receptor (beta chain) sequence. The antigen remains undetermined. The CDR3 runs 15 residues. The junction had 7 bases not matched to a gene; V was cut back by 6 bases and J by 5 bases. In germline, CDR1 is MDHEN, CDR2 SYDVKM. Every sample gave at least 5.5 micrograms of total RNA when it was extracted. This sample was included in a study of blood T cells in healthy people across ages. General observations from the study: Higher diversity, along with more naive CD4+ cells, distinguished long-lived donors from aged donors.

Using a J-beta primer mix together with a sample-barcoded 5' primer, a second PCR was run for about 6 to 12 cycles. Each cDNA molecule carried a tag from a template-switch adaptor that contained 12 random nucleotides. TCRdb re-derived calls from the 5' RACE reads in MiXCR, one entry per CDR3 protein. The data show about 1.8 million distinct CDR3 sequences, with approximately 50% seen just once and around 2.1% held by the top ten. The chain is built from TRBV28 and TRBJ2-2, with TRBD1 identical over 9 bases. Sequencing was performed on blood. The origin of this receptor is a middle-aged woman in good health. CDR3 sequence: CASRADRGITGELFF. Written as DNA, the CDR3 is TGTGCCAGCAGGGCGGACAGGGGTATTACCGGGGAGCTGTTTTTT.